This T cell receptor beta chain was obtained from a study of T cells in Graves' hyperthyroidism and ophthalmopathy. RNA transcripts served as the template for amplifying TCR beta CDR3 regions. The HTBI primer set was used in a first-round RT-PCR of the TCR CDR3. MiXCR, applied by TCRdb to the multiplex PCR reads, yields one record per CDR3 protein. The profile shows hundreds of thousands of distinct CDR3 sequences, under 25% of them singletons. Germline V gives CDR1 SQVTM, CDR2 ANQGSEA. The length of the CDR3 is 14 residues. The J segment lost 9 bases and the V segment lost 5 bases, leaving 10 bases of the junction unmatched.

The clonotype was recovered from a woman aged 70 to 79 with Graves' ophthalmopathy. Sequenced sample: blood. V usage is TRBV29-1 and J usage is TRBJ2-5; the match to TRBD2 covers 12 bases. CDR3 in DNA: TGCAGCGTTTCTAGCGGGAGGGCCTGGGAGCCCCAGTACTTC. Its protein product is CSVSSGRAWEPQYF.